A single sample is the source of the 10 T cell receptor beta chains below, sequenced in a study of blood T cell repertoires in COVID-19. Repertoires were generated with immunoSEQ multiplex PCR, while TCRdb's copy carries only in-frame clones and drops some. Found here are 200,000 to 250,000 clones, about nine tenths of them singletons; the top ten hold less than 7.5%. The sample consisted of peripheral blood. The receptors come from a man aged 60-69 years who had recovered from COVID-19.

The chain couples TRBV27 to TRBJ2-5, with D possibly TRBD2 on 7 matching bases. Trimming left V 6 bases short and J 4 bases short, with 12 bases between. The CDR3 has 13 residues. Germline assignment: CDR1 MNHEY and CDR2 SMNVEV (reference sequence). CDR3 amino acids: CASRRGAAETQYF. DNA for the CDR3: TGTGCCAGCAGACGGGGGGCGGCAGAGACCCAGTACTTC.

V gene TRBV2 combines with J gene TRBJ2-3, with 7 bases identical to TRBD1. Looked up from germline, CDR1 is SNHLY and CDR2 is FYNNEI. V shed 9 bases, J shed 8 bases, and the junction held 11 bases outside the gene matches. CDR3 length: 13 residues. The CDR3 DNA reads TGTGCCAGGAATACAGGGGCGCAAGGTACGCAGTATTTT. Protein product: CARNTGAQGTQYF.

The chain uses TRBV5-5 and TRBJ2-2; 12 bases are shared with TRBD1. CDR1 and CDR2 (germline): SGHKS, YYEKEE (reference sequence). The CDR3 extends over 15 amino acids. Unmatched junction bases numbered 3, after V lost 4 bases and J lost 5 bases. CDR3 DNA sequence: TGTGCCAGCAGCCTGGGACAGGGGGCGACCGGGGAGCTGTTTTTT. Protein: CASSLGQGATGELFF. The full variable domain, rest sourced from reference TRBV5-5 and TRBJ2-2, is DAGVTQSPTHLIKTRGQQVTLRCSPISGHKSVSWYQQVLGQGPQFIFQYYEKEERGRGNFPDRFSARQFPNYSSELNVNALLLGDSALYLCASSLGQGATGELFFGEGSRLTVL.

This rearrangement joins TRBV7-9 to TRBJ2-7; TRBD2 matches at 7 bases. This CDR3 is built from 14 residues. The germline CDR1 and CDR2 sequences are SEHNR and FQNEAQ (reference sequence). V lost 0 bases and J lost 7; bases outside the gene matches: 6. The CDR3 DNA follows: TGTGCCAGCAGCTTAGCACTAGCGCAATCGGAGCAGTACTTC. The encoded protein is CASSLALAQSEQYF.

The chain joins TRBV5-1 to TRBJ2-3; 13 bases fit TRBD2. Germline-derived CDR1 and CDR2 are SGHRS and YFSETQ. Trimming cost V 4 bases and J 0 bases; bases outside gene matches: 11. The CDR3 is 19 amino acids. This chain's CDR3 is CASSLGLAGVNSSTDTQYF. CDR3 nucleotides: TGCGCCAGCAGCCTAGGACTAGCGGGAGTAAACTCTAGCACAGATACGCAGTATTTT.

V usage is TRBV7-3 and J usage is TRBJ2-5; D might be TRBD1 (6 bases). Germline V gene lookup returns CDR1 SGHTA and CDR2 FQGTGA. V shed 2 bases and J shed 5 bases, with 15 bases lying between them. The CDR3 has 15 amino acids. As DNA, the CDR3 is TGTGCCAGCAGCTTATATAGTGGGGGCGGTGAGACCCAGTACTTC. Residues: CASSLYSGGGETQYF.

The chain couples TRBV7-2 to TRBJ2-7; 8 nucleotides line up with TRBD2. The length of the CDR3 is 14 residues. Germline V gives CDR1 SGHTA, CDR2 FQGNSA. Unmatched junction bases numbered 5, after V lost 5 bases and J lost 2 bases. CDR3 sequence (DNA): TGTGCCAGCAGCCCTAGCGGGCAGACCTACGAGCAGTACTTC. Translated: CASSPSGQTYEQYF.

V usage is TRBV5-6 and J usage is TRBJ2-1; perhaps TRBD2 as D (7 bases). The CDR3 length is 14 residues. Per the germline V gene, CDR1 is SGHDT and CDR2 is YYEEEE. The V gene lost 4 bases and the J gene lost 9 bases, with 17 bases spanning the gap. DNA for the CDR3: TGTGCCAGCAGCCCACATGGGGGGGCGGGTGAGCAGTTCTTC. This encodes CASSPHGGAGEQFF.

A single count supports this clone. The genes are TRBV5-1 and TRBJ2-1, with D perhaps matching TRBD1 (7 bases). CDR3 length: 18 residues. V was shortened by 2 bases and J by 0 bases, with 18 bases between the two germline ends. Germline values: CDR1 SGHRS, CDR2 YFSETQ. Here the CDR3 reads CASSLGAGGPSSYNEQFF. Here the CDR3 DNA reads TGCGCCAGCAGCTTAGGGGCAGGGGGGCCCTCCTCCTACAATGAGCAGTTCTTC.

This rearrangement joins TRBV7-9 to TRBJ2-2, with 9 positions matching TRBD1. From germline, CDR1 is SEHNR and CDR2 FQNEAQ (reference sequence). The CDR3 totals 15 residues. V dropped 1 base and J dropped 6; count of bases not matched to a gene: 3. As DNA, the CDR3 is TGTGCCAGCAGCTTAGGGGACAGGGACGCCGGGGAGCTGTTTTTT. The encoded protein is CASSLGDRDAGELFF.